The 20 T cell receptor beta chains below all came from one sample that was sequenced in a study of shared clonotypes between healthy human individuals. Clones were sequenced by immunoSEQ multiplex PCR, and TCRdb holds only the in-frame ones, with some missing. The sample lists some 2 million clones, over 85% occurring once. The sequencing input was naive CD4+ T cells sorted from blood. Subset indicated: CD45RA+ positively selected. The source is a man aged 18 to 30 in good health.

This chain uses TRBV6-6 with TRBJ1-4, with no clear D. Germline-derived CDR1 and CDR2 are MNHNY and SVGAGI (reference sequence). The CDR3 runs to 15 residues. Trimming removed 0 bases at V and 5 bases at J, with 10 bases between. The CDR3 DNA is TGTGCCAGCAGTTACTCGAGGGCATCGAATGAAAAACTGTTTTTT. Translation: CASSYSRASNEKLFF.

The chain has TRBV7-9 and TRBJ2-5; either TRBD1 or TRBD2 may fit D (5 bases each). The V gene's germline CDR1 is SEHNR and CDR2 FQNEAQ (reference sequence). CDR3 length equals 18 residues. The V and J ends lost 3 bases and 0 bases respectively, with 20 bases between them. CDR3 DNA sequence: TGTGCCAGCAGCTTGGGCCTCGGGCGAGGGGTTCACCAAGAGACCCAGTACTTC. It encodes CASSLGLGRGVHQETQYF.

The chain employs TRBV7-2 and TRBJ2-2, with D tentatively TRBD2 (6 bases). V shed 5 bases and J shed 4 bases, with 20 bases lying between them. The CDR3 sequence is 17 residues long. CDR1 and CDR2 from the germline V gene are SGHTA and FQGNSA. The CDR3 sequence is CASSPQPAGSGTGELFF. CDR3 sequence (DNA): TGTGCCAGCAGCCCACAACCAGCGGGTAGTGGCACCGGGGAGCTGTTTTTT. The full variable domain, completed using reference TRBV7-2 and TRBJ2-2, is GAGVSQSPSNKVTEKGKDVELRCDPISGHTALYWYRQSLGQGLEFLIYFQGNSAPDKSGLPSDRFSAERTGGSVSTLTIQRTQQEDSAVYLCASSPQPAGSGTGELFFGEGSRLTVL.

The chain recombines TRBV28 with TRBJ1-6, with TRBD1 as a possible D gene (5 bases). V gave up 5 bases and J gave up 8 bases, with 16 bases separating them. CDR1 and CDR2 (germline): MDHEN, SYDVKM. There are 15 residues in the CDR3. CDR3 region: CASSLGTRGDSPLHF. The CDR3 nucleotides are TGTGCCAGCAGTCTGGGAACAAGAGGGGATTCACCCCTCCACTTT.

This clone was seen a single time. The V gene is TRBV29-1, the J gene TRBJ2-3, with 10 bases fitting TRBD1. Trimming cost V 5 bases and J 6 bases; bases outside gene matches: 11. CDR1 and CDR2 from the germline V gene are SQVTM and ANQGSEA. This CDR3 spans 15 amino acids. The CDR3 is CSVSRDRGSSDTQYF. The CDR3 bases are TGCAGCGTTAGCCGGGACAGGGGCTCTTCGGATACGCAGTATTTT.

For this clone: It is unclear where the CDR3 begins or ends on the DNA, so no DNA is shown, and the CDR3 is as TCRdb lists it. The chain uses TRBV5-4 and TRBJ1-2; no DNA check was done on the table's D call, TRBD1. Germline loops: CDR1 SGHNT, CDR2 YYREEE (reference sequence). The CDR3 numbers 13 amino acids, ends counted. CDR3 region: CASSLVGQGAHTF.

This chain joins TRBV14 and TRBJ1-1; D gene uncertain. V was clipped by 1 base and J by 4 bases, with 7 bases between them. The CDR3 is 13 residues long. Germline V CDR1 and CDR2: SGHDN, FVKESK. The CDR3 loop reads CASSQAWLTEAFF. The CDR3 region has the DNA TGTGCCAGCAGCCAAGCGTGGCTCACTGAAGCTTTCTTT.

This rearrangement joins TRBV9 to TRBJ2-5; TRBD1 matches 7 bases. CDR1 is SGDLS and CDR2 is YYNGEE in the germline V gene. This CDR3 is 14 amino acids long. V lost 2 bases, J lost 3 bases, and 4 bases stayed unmatched. The CDR3 DNA reads as TGTGCCAGCAGCGTCCGGGACAGAGAAGAGACCCAGTACTTC. Translating gives CASSVRDREETQYF.

The chain links TRBV19 to TRBJ2-3, with TRBD2 matching over 9 bases. From germline, CDR1 is LNHDA and CDR2 SQIVND (reference sequence). The CDR3 is 16 residues long. V shed 3 bases, J shed 0 bases, and the junction held 4 bases outside the gene matches. The CDR3 spells CASSIRLAGSTDTQYF. The CDR3 DNA sequence: TGTGCCAGTAGTATCAGGCTAGCGGGAAGCACAGATACGCAGTATTTT.

CDR3 sequence reads: CASSYSGGANVLTF. As DNA, the CDR3 is TGTGCCAGCAGTTATTCAGGAGGGGCCAACGTCCTGACTTTC. This chain links TRBV6-6 with TRBJ2-6; the D is unclear. The CDR3 contains 14 residues. V dropped 3 bases and J dropped 4 bases, with 7 bases sitting between them. Germline V gives CDR1 MNHNY, CDR2 SVGAGI (reference sequence).

The chain joins TRBV25-1 to TRBJ1-5; D is perhaps TRBD1 (5 bases). With 3 bases removed from V and 6 bases from J, the gap between germline ends came to 12 bases. Per germline, CDR1 MGHDK and CDR2 SYGVNS. This CDR3 spans 14 amino acids. CDR3 in amino acids: CASSEAGGVQPQHF. CDR3 DNA: TGTGCCAGCAGTGAGGCAGGAGGGGTTCAGCCCCAGCATTTT.

In its sample, this clone was seen once. This sequence joins TRBV6-1 and TRBJ2-5, with D hard to call. The germline V and J ends were trimmed by 4 bases and 2 bases, with 8 bases remaining between them. The CDR3 runs 13 residues. Germline lookup yields CDR1 MNHNS and CDR2 SASEGT. The CDR3 DNA reads TGTGCCAGCAGTGCGGCGCGGCAAGAGACCCAGTACTTC. Amino acids: CASSAARQETQYF.

This chain connects TRBV7-8 to TRBJ1-3; D is unresolved. This CDR3 is 14 amino acids long. Trimming cost V 1 base and J 6 bases, with 10 bases left between them. Germline CDR1 is SGHVS and CDR2 is FQNEAQ. The chain's CDR3 is CASSLGGSENTIYF. The CDR3 DNA reads TGTGCCAGCAGCTTAGGTGGCAGCGAAAACACCATATATTTT.

The rearrangement joins TRBV11-2 to TRBJ2-5; D may match TRBD1 or TRBD2 (5 bases each). This CDR3 region has 15 residues. Trimming removed 4 bases from V and 1 base from J, with 13 bases in between. The germline gives CDR1 SGHAT, CDR2 FQNNGV. The CDR3: CASSYGDRTQETQYF. The CDR3 nucleotides are TGTGCCAGCAGCTATGGGGACCGAACCCAAGAGACCCAGTACTTC.

Here the CDR3 reads CASSPVSSWGEKLFF. CDR3 nucleotide sequence: TGCGCCAGCAGCCCAGTATCATCGTGGGGTGAAAAACTGTTTTTT. The gene calls are TRBV4-3 and TRBJ1-4, with D uncertain. The CDR3 loop spans 15 amino acids. V was clipped by 4 bases and J by 7 bases, with 16 bases between them. The germline V gene encodes CDR1 LGHNA and CDR2 YSLEER.

This chain links TRBV11-2 with TRBJ2-1, with D possibly TRBD2 on 6 matching bases. Deletions cut 0 bases from V and 7 bases from J, with 22 bases between. This CDR3 has 18 amino acids. Germline V gene sequence: CDR1 SGHAT, CDR2 FQNNGV. CDR3 region: CASSLDSLAPMLRNEQFF. The CDR3 DNA reads as TGTGCCAGCAGCTTAGATAGCCTAGCGCCGATGTTGAGGAATGAGCAGTTCTTC.

This rearrangement joins TRBV7-2 to TRBJ1-6; possible D gene TRBD1, 5 bases. Per the germline V gene, CDR1 is SGHTA and CDR2 is FQGNSA. Trimming took 7 bases from V and 10 from J, leaving 17 bases between them. The CDR3 extends over 14 amino acids. The CDR3 sequence: CASNIRGIQSPLHF. The CDR3 bases are TGTGCCAGCAACATACGGGGCATACAATCACCCCTCCACTTT.

The chain uses TRBV6-6 and TRBJ1-2, with 8 positions matching TRBD1. Germline-derived CDR1 and CDR2 are MNHNY and SVGAGI (reference sequence). This CDR3 contains 13 residues. V was pared by 7 bases and J by 8 bases, with 9 bases of the junction left unmatched. CDR3 nucleotide sequence: TGTGCCAGCACTACACAGGGGGTGGGCGGCTACACCTTC. The encoded protein is CASTTQGVGGYTF.

The chain joins TRBV7-3 to TRBJ2-5; 10 nucleotides match TRBD2. CDR3 length: 15 residues. Germline lookup yields CDR1 SGHTA and CDR2 FQGTGA. After removal of 5 bases from V and 5 bases from J, the junction contained 8 bases not matched to a gene. DNA of the CDR3: TGTGCCAGCAGCCCCCTGGGACTAGCGAGGGAGACCCAGTACTTC. This translates into CASSPLGLARETQYF.

V gene TRBV19 combines with J gene TRBJ2-3, with 10 bases fitting TRBD1. Germline CDR1 LNHDA, CDR2 SQIVND (reference sequence). The trim removed 9 bases at V and 6 bases at J, leaving 6 bases unmatched. The CDR3 sequence is 13 residues long. CDR3 residues: CASATGGSDTQYF. DNA for the CDR3: TGTGCCAGCGCGACAGGGGGCTCGGATACGCAGTATTTT.